This T cell receptor beta chain was retrieved from a study of lymphopenia after photon versus proton radiotherapy. Trimming pared 3 bases from V and 7 bases from J, leaving 10 bases between. The CDR3 totals 14 residues. Germline V CDR1 and CDR2: KGHSH, LQKENI. Sequenced by immunoSEQ multiplex PCR; TCRdb stores in-frame clones only, minus some. There are 70,000 or so clones in the sample; approximately 90% occur only once, and over 2% lies in the top ten. The sequencing used peripheral blood, collected from a patient treated with photon-based radiotherapy. The gene calls are TRBV18 and TRBJ1-6; D not certain. The sequence derives from a woman in her thirties or forties with cholangiocarcinoma. CDR3 bases: TGTGCCAGCTCACCCCCTCGACGGAATTCACCCCTCCACTTT. Protein sequence: CASSPPRRNSPLHF.